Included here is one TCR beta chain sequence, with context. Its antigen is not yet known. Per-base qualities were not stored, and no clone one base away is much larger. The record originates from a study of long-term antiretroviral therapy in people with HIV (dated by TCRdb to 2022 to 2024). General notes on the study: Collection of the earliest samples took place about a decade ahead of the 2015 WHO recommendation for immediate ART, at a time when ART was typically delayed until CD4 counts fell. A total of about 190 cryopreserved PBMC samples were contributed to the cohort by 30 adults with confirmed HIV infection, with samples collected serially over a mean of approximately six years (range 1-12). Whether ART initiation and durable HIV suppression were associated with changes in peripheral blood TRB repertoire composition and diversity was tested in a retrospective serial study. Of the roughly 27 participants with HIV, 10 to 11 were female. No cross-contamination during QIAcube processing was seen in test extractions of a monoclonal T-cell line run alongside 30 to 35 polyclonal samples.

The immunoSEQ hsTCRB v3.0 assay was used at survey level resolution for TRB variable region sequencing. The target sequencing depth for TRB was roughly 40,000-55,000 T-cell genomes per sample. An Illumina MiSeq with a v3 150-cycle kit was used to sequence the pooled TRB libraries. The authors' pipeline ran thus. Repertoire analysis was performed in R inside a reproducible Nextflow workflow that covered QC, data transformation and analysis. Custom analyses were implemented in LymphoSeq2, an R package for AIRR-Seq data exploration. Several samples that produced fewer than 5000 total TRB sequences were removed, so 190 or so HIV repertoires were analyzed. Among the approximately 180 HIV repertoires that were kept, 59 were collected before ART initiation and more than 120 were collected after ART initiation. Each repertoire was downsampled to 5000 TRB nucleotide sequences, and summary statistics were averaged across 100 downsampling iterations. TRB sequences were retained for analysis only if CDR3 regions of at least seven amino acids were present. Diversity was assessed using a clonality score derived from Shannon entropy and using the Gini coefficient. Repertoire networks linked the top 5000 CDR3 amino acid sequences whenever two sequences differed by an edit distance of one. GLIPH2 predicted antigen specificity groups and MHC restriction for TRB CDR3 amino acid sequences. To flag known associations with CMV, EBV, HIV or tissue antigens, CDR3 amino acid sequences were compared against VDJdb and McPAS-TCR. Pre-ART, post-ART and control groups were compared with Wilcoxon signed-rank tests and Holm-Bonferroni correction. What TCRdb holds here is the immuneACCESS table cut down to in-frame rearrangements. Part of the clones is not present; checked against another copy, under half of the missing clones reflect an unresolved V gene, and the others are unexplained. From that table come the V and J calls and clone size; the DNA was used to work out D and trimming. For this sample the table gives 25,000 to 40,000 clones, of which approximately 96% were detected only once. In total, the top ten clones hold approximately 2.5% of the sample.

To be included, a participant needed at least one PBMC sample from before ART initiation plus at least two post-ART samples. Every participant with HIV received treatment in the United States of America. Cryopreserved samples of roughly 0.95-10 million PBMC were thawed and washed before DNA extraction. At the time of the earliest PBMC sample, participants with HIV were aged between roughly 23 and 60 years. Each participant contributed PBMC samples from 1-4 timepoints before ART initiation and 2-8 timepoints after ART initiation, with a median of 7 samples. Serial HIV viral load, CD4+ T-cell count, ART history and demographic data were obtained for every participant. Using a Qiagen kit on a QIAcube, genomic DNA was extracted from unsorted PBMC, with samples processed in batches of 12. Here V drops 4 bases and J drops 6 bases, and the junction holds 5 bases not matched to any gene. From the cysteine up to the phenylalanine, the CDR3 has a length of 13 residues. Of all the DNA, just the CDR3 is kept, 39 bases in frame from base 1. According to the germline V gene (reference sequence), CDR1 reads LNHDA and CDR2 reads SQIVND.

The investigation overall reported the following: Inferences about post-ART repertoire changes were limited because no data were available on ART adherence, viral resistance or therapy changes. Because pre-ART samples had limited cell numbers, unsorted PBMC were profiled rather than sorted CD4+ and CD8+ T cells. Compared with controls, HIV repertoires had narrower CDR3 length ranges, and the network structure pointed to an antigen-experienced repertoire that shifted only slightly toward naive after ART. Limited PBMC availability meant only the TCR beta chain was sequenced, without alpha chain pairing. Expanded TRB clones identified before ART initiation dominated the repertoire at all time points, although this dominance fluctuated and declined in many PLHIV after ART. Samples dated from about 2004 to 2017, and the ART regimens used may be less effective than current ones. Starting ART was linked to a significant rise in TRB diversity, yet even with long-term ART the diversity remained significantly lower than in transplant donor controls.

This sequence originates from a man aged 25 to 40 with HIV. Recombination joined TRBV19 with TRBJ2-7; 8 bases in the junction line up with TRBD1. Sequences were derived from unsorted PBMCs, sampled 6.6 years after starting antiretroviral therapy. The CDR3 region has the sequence CASSNPTGVEQYF. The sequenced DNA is TGTGCCAGTAGTAACCCGACAGGGGTCGAGCAGTACTTC.